The entry that follows covers one TCR beta chain sequence. Its antigen is still unknown. This specimen belongs to a study of shared clonotypes between healthy human individuals. Study-wide points: Clonotypes not shared had lower generation probabilities than those common to all four donors. Memory subsets had estimated richness that was generally smaller than that of naive subsets. What limited the represented genetic and exposure-history diversity was the small number of donors.

Only CD45RO-negative cells positively selected for CCR7 counted as naive CD8 cells, so terminally differentiated effector memory CD45RA+ cells were excluded. Germline V gives CDR1 SGHAT, CDR2 FQNNGV. The germline V and J ends were trimmed by 2 bases and 0 bases, with 8 bases remaining between them. CDR3 size: 15 residues. Researchers ran the assay at a deep level. Assay: immunoSEQ multiplex PCR; the TCRdb copy retains only in-frame clones and omits some. The table has roughly 2,000,000 clones, over 85% seen once. This chain uses TRBV11-2 with TRBJ2-1, with D perhaps being TRBD1 or TRBD2 (5 bases each). The material sequenced was naive CD8+ T cells sorted from blood. The receptor's source is a man aged 18 to 29 in good health. The CDR3 sequence is CASSLRGDSYNEQFF. CDR3 nucleotides: TGTGCCAGCAGCTTACGAGGGGACTCCTACAATGAGCAGTTCTTC.